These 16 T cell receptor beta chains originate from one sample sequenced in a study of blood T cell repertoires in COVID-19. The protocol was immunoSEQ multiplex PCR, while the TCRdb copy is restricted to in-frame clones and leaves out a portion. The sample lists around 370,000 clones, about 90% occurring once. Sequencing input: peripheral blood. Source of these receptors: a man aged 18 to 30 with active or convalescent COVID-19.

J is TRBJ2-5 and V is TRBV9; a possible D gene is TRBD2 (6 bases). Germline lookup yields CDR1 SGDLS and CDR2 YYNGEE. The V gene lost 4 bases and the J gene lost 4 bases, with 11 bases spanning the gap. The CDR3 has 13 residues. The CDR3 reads CASSRRGVETQYF. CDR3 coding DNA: TGTGCCAGCAGCCGGCGGGGTGTAGAGACCCAGTACTTC.

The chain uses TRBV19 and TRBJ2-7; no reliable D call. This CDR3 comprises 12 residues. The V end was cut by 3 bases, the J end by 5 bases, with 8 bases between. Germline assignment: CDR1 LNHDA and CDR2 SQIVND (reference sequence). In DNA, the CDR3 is TGTGCCAGTAGTATCCCCTCGGACGAGCAGTACTTC. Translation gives CASSIPSDEQYF.

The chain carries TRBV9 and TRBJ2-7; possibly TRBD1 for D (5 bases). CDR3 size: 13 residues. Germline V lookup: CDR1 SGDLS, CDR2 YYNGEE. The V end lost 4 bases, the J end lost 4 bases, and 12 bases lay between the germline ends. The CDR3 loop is CASSQQGGYEQYF. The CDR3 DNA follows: TGTGCCAGCAGCCAGCAGGGTGGGTACGAGCAGTACTTC. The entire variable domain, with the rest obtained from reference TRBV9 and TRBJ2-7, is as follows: DSGVTQTPKHLITATGQRVTLRCSPRSGDLSVYWYQQSLDQGLQFLIQYYNGEERAKGNILERFSAQQFPDLHSELNLSSLELGDSALYFCASSQQGGYEQYFGPGTRLTVT.

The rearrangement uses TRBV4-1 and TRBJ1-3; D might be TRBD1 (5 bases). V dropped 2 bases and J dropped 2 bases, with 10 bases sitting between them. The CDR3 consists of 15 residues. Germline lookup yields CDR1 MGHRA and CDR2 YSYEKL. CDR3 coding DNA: TGCGCCAGCAGCCAACTAGGGGTCCCTGGAAACACCATATATTTT. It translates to CASSQLGVPGNTIYF.

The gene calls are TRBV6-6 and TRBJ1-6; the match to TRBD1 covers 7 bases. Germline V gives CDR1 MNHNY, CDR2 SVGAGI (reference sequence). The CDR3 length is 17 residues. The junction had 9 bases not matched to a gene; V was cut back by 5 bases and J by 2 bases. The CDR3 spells CASSQRQGSAYNSPLHF. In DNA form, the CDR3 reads TGTGCCAGCAGTCAAAGACAGGGTAGCGCCTATAATTCACCCCTCCACTTT.

The CDR3 coding sequence is TGTGCCAGCAGCTTAACCGGGACCTACAATGAGCAGTTCTTC. Its protein product is CASSLTGTYNEQFF. This sequence joins TRBV7-3 and TRBJ2-1; tentatively, D is TRBD2 (5 bases). Germline V gene data show CDR1 as SGHTA and CDR2 as FQGTGA. V was pared by 0 bases and J by 2 bases, with 5 bases between. This CDR3 has 14 amino acids.

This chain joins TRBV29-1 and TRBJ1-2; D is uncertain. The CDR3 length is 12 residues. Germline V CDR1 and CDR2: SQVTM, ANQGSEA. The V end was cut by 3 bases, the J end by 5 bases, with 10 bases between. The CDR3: CSVDERRYGYTF. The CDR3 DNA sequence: TGCAGCGTTGACGAGAGGAGATATGGCTACACCTTC.

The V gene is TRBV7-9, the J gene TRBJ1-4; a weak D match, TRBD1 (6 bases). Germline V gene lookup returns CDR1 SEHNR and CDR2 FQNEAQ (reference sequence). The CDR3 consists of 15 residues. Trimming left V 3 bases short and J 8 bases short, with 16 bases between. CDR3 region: CASSFSSGGGEKLFF. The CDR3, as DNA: TGTGCCAGCAGCTTCTCGTCGGGGGGCGGCGAAAAACTGTTTTTT.

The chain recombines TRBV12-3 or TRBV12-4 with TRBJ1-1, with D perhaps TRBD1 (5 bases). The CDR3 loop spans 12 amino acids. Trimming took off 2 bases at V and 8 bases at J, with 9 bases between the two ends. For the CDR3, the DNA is TGTGCCAGCAGTTTAACCGGGGGAGAAGCTTTCTTT. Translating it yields CASSLTGGEAFF.

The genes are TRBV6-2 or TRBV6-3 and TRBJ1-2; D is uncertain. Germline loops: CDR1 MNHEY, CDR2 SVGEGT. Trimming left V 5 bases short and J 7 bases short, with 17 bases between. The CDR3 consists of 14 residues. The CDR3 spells CASSQPQVYRGYTF. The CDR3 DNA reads TGTGCCAGCAGTCAACCTCAGGTGTACCGTGGCTACACCTTC.

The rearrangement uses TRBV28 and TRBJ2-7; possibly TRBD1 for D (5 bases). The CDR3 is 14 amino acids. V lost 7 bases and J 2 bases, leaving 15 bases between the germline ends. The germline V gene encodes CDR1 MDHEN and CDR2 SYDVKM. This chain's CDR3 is CASTPPTGTYEQYF. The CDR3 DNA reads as TGTGCCAGCACACCACCCACAGGAACCTACGAGCAGTACTTC.

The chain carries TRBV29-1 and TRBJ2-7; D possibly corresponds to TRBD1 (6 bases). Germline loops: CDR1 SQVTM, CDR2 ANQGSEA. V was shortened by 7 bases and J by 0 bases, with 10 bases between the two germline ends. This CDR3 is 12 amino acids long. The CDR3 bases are TGCAGCGCCAAGACAGGCTCCTACGAGCAGTACTTC. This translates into CSAKTGSYEQYF.

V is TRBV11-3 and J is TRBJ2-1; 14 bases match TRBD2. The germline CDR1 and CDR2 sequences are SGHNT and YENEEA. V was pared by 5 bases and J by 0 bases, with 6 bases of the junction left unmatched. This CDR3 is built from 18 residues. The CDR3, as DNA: TGTGCCAGCAGCCTACGGACTAGCGGGAGGATCTCCTACAATGAGCAGTTCTTC. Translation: CASSLRTSGRISYNEQFF.

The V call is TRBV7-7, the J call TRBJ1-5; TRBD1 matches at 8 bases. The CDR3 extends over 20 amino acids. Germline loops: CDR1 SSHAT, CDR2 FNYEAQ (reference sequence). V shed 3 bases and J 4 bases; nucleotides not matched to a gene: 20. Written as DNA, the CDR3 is TGTGCCAGCAGCTTCCCCGTGGTCGGACAGGGAAGCAGAGGTAATCAGCCCCAGCATTTT. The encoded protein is CASSFPVVGQGSRGNQPQHF.

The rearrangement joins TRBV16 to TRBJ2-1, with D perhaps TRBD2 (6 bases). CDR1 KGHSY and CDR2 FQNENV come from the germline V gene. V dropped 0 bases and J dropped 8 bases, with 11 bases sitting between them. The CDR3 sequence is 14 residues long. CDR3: CASSQSSLAYEQFF. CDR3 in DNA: TGTGCCAGCAGCCAATCGTCACTAGCCTATGAGCAGTTCTTC.

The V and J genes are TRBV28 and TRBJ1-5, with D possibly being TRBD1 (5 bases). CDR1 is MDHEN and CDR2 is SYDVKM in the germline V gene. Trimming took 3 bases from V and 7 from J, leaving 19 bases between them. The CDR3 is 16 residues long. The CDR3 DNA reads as TGTGCCAGCAGTTTCTTGTTCGGCAGGGAAGGCCAGCCCCAGCATTTT. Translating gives CASSFLFGREGQPQHF.